This T cell receptor (beta chain) appears in the sequencing data of a study of cytomegalovirus exposure and HLA in healthy donors. Study-wide results and caveats: Later analysis placed DRB1 highest and HLA-C lowest in TCR association rates, which differed by HLA locus.

Use of 60 Vbeta and 13 Jbeta primers characterized the PCR. Profiling relied on immunoSEQ multiplex PCR, and the TCRdb table lists in-frame clones only, not all of them. The sample yields under 200,000 clones, roughly 70% seen once. Notes on this clone: Its antigen is not known.

The CDR3 length is 13 residues. Germline CDR1 and CDR2: MDHEN and SYDVKM. V dropped 0 bases and J dropped 5 bases, with 5 bases sitting between them. The chain links TRBV28 to TRBJ2-1; no reliable D call. The TCR sequence derives from a woman under 40 in good health and CMV-seronegative. Input material: PBMCs. Here the CDR3 DNA reads TGTGCCAGCAGTTTATGGCAGGACAATGAGCAGTTCTTC. The encoded protein is CASSLWQDNEQFF.